The source of this T cell receptor beta chain is a study of Graves' ophthalmopathy and Graves' hyperthyroidism. This CDR3 region has 15 residues. The V segment lost 5 bases and the J segment 3 bases; nucleotides outside the gene matches: 9. CDR1 and CDR2 from the germline V gene are SEHNR and FQNEAQ (reference sequence). As the template, RNA transcripts were used to amplify TCR beta CDR3 regions. Second-round multiplex PCR followed a first-round RT-PCR using HTBI primers. TCRdb recomputed calls from the multiplex PCR reads with MiXCR, one row per CDR3 protein. The sample lists 400,000 to 450,000 distinct CDR3 sequences, 21% occurring once. Hyperthyroidism patients had new diagnoses, durations under 2 months, and ages of 18 to 65. This clonotype was observed at least ten times.

The sequenced sample was peripheral blood. This sequence joins TRBV7-9 and TRBJ2-7, with 8 bases lining up with TRBD1. This sequence originates from a woman in her late teens or twenties with stable Graves' hyperthyroidism. CDR3 DNA: TGTGCCAGCAGCCACGGACAGGGCCCCTACTACGAGCAGTACTTC. Its protein product is CASSHGQGPYYEQYF.